This record looks at one T cell receptor beta chain sequence and its context. This entry belongs to a study of blood T cell repertoires in COVID-19. About the research overall: Both acute and convalescent COVID-19 samples were obtained from the United States, Italy and Spain. In each case, the material was cDNA or gDNA derived from T cells, B-cell-depleted T cells, or PBMCs.

Assay used: immunoSEQ multiplex PCR; TCRdb lists only in-frame clones, some missing. The sample records about 120,000 clones, 82% being singletons. This CDR3 has 16 amino acids. Germline values: CDR1 SQVTM, CDR2 ANQGSEA. Trimming at V came to 4 bases and at J to 0 bases, leaving 10 bases not matched to a gene. Source material: peripheral blood. The chain employs TRBV29-1 and TRBJ1-2, with TRBD1 identical over 8 bases. This receptor was identified in a human donor in a cohort sampled during active COVID-19. The DNA of the CDR3 is TGCAGCGTTGTCGGGGAAGGACAGGGAGCTAACTATGGCTACACCTTC. Encoded protein: CSVVGEGQGANYGYTF.